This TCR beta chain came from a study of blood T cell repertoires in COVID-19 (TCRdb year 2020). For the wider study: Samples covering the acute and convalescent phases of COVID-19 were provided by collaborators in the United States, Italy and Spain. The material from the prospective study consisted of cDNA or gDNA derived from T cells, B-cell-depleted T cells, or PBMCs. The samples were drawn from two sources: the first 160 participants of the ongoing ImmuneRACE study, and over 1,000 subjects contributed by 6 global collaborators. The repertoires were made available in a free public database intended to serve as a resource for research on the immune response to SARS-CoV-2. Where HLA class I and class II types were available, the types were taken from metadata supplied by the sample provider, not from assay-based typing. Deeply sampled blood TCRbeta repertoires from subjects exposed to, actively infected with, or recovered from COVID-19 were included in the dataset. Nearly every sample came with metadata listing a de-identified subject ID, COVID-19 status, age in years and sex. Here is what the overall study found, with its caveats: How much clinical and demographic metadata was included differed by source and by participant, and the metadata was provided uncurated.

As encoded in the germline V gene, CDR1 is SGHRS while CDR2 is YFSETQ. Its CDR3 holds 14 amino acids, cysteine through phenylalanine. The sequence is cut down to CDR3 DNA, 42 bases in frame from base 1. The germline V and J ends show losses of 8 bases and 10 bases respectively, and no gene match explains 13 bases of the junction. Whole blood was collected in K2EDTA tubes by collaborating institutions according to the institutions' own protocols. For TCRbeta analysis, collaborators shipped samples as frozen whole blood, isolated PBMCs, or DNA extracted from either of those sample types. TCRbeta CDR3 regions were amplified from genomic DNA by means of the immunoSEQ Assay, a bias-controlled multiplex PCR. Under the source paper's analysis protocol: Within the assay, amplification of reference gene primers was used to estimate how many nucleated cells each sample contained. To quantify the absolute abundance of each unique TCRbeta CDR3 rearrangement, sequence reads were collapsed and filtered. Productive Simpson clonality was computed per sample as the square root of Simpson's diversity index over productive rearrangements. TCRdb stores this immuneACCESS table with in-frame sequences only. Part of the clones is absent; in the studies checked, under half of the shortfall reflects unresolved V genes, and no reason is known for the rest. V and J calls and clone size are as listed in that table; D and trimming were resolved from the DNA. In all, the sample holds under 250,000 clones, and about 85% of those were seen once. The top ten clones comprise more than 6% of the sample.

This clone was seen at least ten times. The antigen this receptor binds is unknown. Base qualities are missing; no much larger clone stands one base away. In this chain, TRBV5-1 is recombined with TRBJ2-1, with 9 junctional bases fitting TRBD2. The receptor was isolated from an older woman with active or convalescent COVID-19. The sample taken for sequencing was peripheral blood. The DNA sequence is TGCGCCAGTCAGGTAGCGGGAGAATTCAACGAGCAGTTCTTC. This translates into CASQVAGEFNEQFF.